This paragraph covers one T cell receptor beta chain sequence. The sample comes from a study of OX40 agonist ivuxolimab in advanced cancers. Study-level background: Three partial responders included one hepatocellular carcinoma patient and two cutaneous melanoma patients.

CDR1 is SGHDT and CDR2 is YYEEEE in the germline V gene. The CDR3 has 16 residues. The trim removed 6 bases at V and 5 bases at J, leaving 15 bases unmatched. Assay: immunoSEQ multiplex PCR; the TCRdb copy retains only in-frame clones and omits some. The sample has 60,000 to 90,000 clones, about 87% seen once. The gene calls are TRBV5-6 and TRBJ2-5, with 8 bases fitting TRBD2. The TCR originated in an adult with an advanced solid tumor such as melanoma, head and neck, liver or kidney cancer. Sequencing used CD4+ or CD8+ T cells sorted from blood, obtained in a trial of the OX40 agonist ivuxolimab. CDR3 loop: CASIFGVLAGRETQYF. CDR3 bases: TGTGCCAGCATCTTTGGCGTCCTAGCGGGTAGGGAGACCCAGTACTTC. The full variable domain, rest sourced from reference TRBV5-6 and TRBJ2-5, is DAGVTQSPTHLIKTRGQQVTLRCSPKSGHDTVSWYQQALGQGPQFIFQYYEEEERQRGNFPDRFSGHQFPNYSSELNVNALLLGDSALYLCASIFGVLAGRETQYFGPGTRLLVL.